The source of this T cell receptor beta chain is a study of blood T cells in healthy people across ages. CDR3 length: 15 amino acids. The germline V gene has CDR1 SEHNR and CDR2 FQNEAQ (reference sequence). In the case of this clonotype: What it binds is unknown. The junction shows a germline mismatch at one end, possibly a read error.

Study-wide findings and caveats: Significant beta diversity loss was already apparent by age about 42, declining roughly linearly. Diversity estimates from one million T cells were considered underestimates.

It was with a sample-barcoded 5' primer and a J-beta primer mix that a second PCR of roughly 7 to 12 cycles was run. Each CDR3 protein is one row after TCRdb ran MiXCR on the 5' RACE reads. The sample lists 1.5 million to 2 million distinct CDR3 sequences, about 50% seen once, with roughly 2% in the top ten. This chain links TRBV7-9 with TRBJ2-4, with D perhaps TRBD2 (5 bases). The DNA end favors TRBJ2-5, so the J call may be wrong. This TCR derives from a woman aged 35 to 49 in good health. The specimen was blood. The CDR3 DNA reads as TGTGCCAGCGGCTTAGCGCTGGTCGGGCAAGAGACCCAGTACTTC. As protein: CASGLALVGQETQYF.